This record covers a single T cell receptor (beta chain). CDR1 is SGHDN, CDR2 FVKESK, per germline. Trimming took 6 bases from V and 4 from J, leaving 12 bases between them. The CDR3 contains 13 residues. This record belongs to a study of blood T cell repertoires in COVID-19. Study overall: T cells, B-cell-depleted T cells, or PBMCs supplied cDNA or gDNA.

Using immunoSEQ multiplex PCR, the repertoire was profiled, and TCRdb retains in-frame clones only, with some absent. Among roughly 160,000 clones listed, roughly 83% were seen once. The chain uses TRBV14 and TRBJ1-2, with D unclear. The source of this sequence is a man between 18 and 35 years old with active or convalescent COVID-19. Sequences were obtained from peripheral blood. CDR3 residues: CASSPKTAYGYTF. The CDR3 DNA sequence: TGTGCCAGCAGTCCAAAAACAGCCTATGGCTACACCTTC.